Sequencing of this T cell receptor beta chain was carried out in a study of blood T cells in healthy people across ages. Whole-study findings and limits: Donor CMV status was unknown, possibly confounding expanded clonotype changes. Higher diversity and more naive CD4+ cells were features of long-lived donors, compared to aged donors.

Comments on this clonotype: Its antigen remains unidentified.

This CDR3 has 15 amino acids. Germline V CDR1 and CDR2: MNHEY, SVGAGI. With V trimmed by 6 bases and J by 6 bases, 9 bases remained unmatched. The second PCR ran about 6 to 12 cycles with a sample-barcoded 5' primer and J-beta primers. TCRdb re-analysed the 5' RACE reads in MiXCR, keeping a single row per CDR3 protein. Of 660,000 or so distinct CDR3 sequences in the sample, 58% were seen once. This receptor was taken from a man between 60 and 75 years old in good health. The J gene is TRBJ2-3, the V gene TRBV6-5; 10 nucleotides line up with TRBD2. Material for sequencing was blood. CDR3: CASSPAGGTGDTQYF. DNA of the CDR3: TGTGCCAGCAGCCCAGCGGGGGGGACCGGTGATACGCAGTATTTT.